This TCR beta chain was recovered during a study of cytotoxic CD8 clonotypes in ibrutinib-treated CLL. CDR1 SQVTM and CDR2 ANQGSEA come from the germline V gene. Trimming at V came to 2 bases and at J to 3 bases, leaving 6 bases not matched to a gene. CDR3 size: 15 residues. Comments on this clone: Its antigen is not known.

Cryopreserved PBMCs were the source of approximately 2 micrograms of genomic DNA, which went to TCR beta libraries. T cells were sequenced at a targeted depth of 1 in 200,000 to 1 in 1 million. Libraries were prepared by immunoSEQ multiplex PCR; TCRdb keeps only in-frame clonotypes and omits some of them. The sample contains some 300,000 clones, 80% of which appear only once. General observations from the study: The clonality went up when patients responded to ibrutinib and dropped back toward baseline at progression.

The sample here was PBMCs, taken before ibrutinib treatment. The chain has TRBV29-1 and TRBJ2-7; 11 nucleotides agree with TRBD2. The source of this sequence is a human donor with chronic lymphocytic leukemia. The DNA for the CDR3 is TGCAGCGTTGAAAACGGGACTAGCGGCCTCTACGAGCAGTACTTC. Encoded protein: CSVENGTSGLYEQYF.